This TCR beta chain was sequenced for a study of radiotherapy plus CTLA-4 blockade in lung cancer. Study-wide context: Objective responses were recorded in around 18% of patients, with disease control recorded in less than 40%. Study results and limitations: After radiotherapy and ipilimumab, tumor-derived clones expanded in peripheral blood.

Using immunoSEQ multiplex PCR, the repertoire was profiled, and TCRdb retains in-frame clones only, with some absent. Among about 32,000 clones listed, more than 80% were seen once. The CDR3 is 15 residues long. Trimming cost V 9 bases and J 0 bases; bases outside gene matches: 11. CDR1 and CDR2 from the germline V gene are MNHNY and SVGAGI (reference sequence). Comment on this clone: Its antigen is currently unknown.

Those with chemo-refractory metastatic non-small-cell lung cancer were treated with focal radiation combined with CTLA-4 blockade using ipilimumab. This TCR came from a human donor with non-small cell lung cancer who had stable disease on radiotherapy plus ipilimumab. Specimen: peripheral blood, collected from a patient treated with radiotherapy plus ipilimumab. The rearrangement uses TRBV6-6 and TRBJ2-7; 7 nucleotides line up with TRBD2. Written as DNA, the CDR3 is TGTGCCAGTGGTCCGGGACTACCCTCCTCCTACGAGCAGTACTTC. Its protein product is CASGPGLPSSYEQYF.